The entry below gives a single T cell receptor beta chain sequence along with its context. Its specificity is not known. MiXCR was run by TCRdb on the RT-PCR reads, yielding one entry per CDR3 protein. The sample holds approximately 500,000 distinct CDR3 sequences; under 15% are singletons and the top ten take over 10%. This entry is derived from a study of response to subunit inactivated influenza vaccine. Findings and caveats of the study: Authors suggested seasonal influenza vaccinations each recruit few new T cells.

Germline V gene sequence: CDR1 SGHRS, CDR2 YFSETQ. V gave up 3 bases and J gave up 2 bases; unmatched junction bases: 9. CDR3 length equals 18 residues. The material was PBMCs from blood, obtained roughly 46 days after vaccination. The J gene is TRBJ2-5, the V gene TRBV5-1; 14 nucleotides align to TRBD2. The clonotype comes from a man aged 50 to 60 who received an inactivated influenza vaccine. Written as DNA, the CDR3 is TGCGCCAGCAGCTCCGGGACTAGCGGGGGATTCCGACAAGAGACCCAGTACTTC. Protein sequence: CASSSGTSGGFRQETQYF. The full variable domain, its missing parts supplied by reference TRBV5-1 and TRBJ2-5, is KAGVTQTPRYLIKTRGQQVTLSCSPISGHRSVSWYQQTPGQGLQFLFEYFSETQRNKGNFPGRFSGRQFSNSRSEMNVSTLELGDSALYLCASSSGTSGGFRQETQYFGPGTRLLVL.